Below, 11 T cell receptor beta chains from the same sample are listed, as sequenced in a study of T cells in localized non-small cell lung cancer. Produced via immunoSEQ multiplex PCR; TCRdb's table is partial and in-frame only. The data contain under 4,000 clones, around a quarter of them seen just once; the ten biggest clones take up over 7.5%. The sample consisted of lung tumor tissue, taken before any cancer treatment. These receptors originate from a woman aged 35-75 years with stage I lung adenocarcinoma.

This clone ranks as medium-sized. The chain recombines TRBV6-8 with TRBJ2-1; tentatively, D is TRBD1 (6 bases). Germline V CDR1 and CDR2: MNHGY, SAAAGT. The germline V and J ends were trimmed by 10 bases and 4 bases, with 14 bases remaining between them. CDR3 size: 13 residues. The CDR3 DNA reads as TGTGCCATCAAGGGGGTGGGGTACAATGAGCAGTTCTTC. Its protein product is CAIKGVGYNEQFF.

This CDR3 is CASSPPGPFNEQFF. The DNA of the CDR3 is TGTGCCAGCTCACCCCCGGGACCGTTCAATGAGCAGTTCTTC. The chain employs TRBV18 and TRBJ2-1, with D perhaps TRBD1 or TRBD2 (5 bases each). The CDR3 spans 14 residues. Germline V gene data show CDR1 as KGHSH and CDR2 as LQKENI. V lost 3 bases to trimming and J lost 6 bases, with 12 bases between them.

V usage is TRBV5-1 and J usage is TRBJ1-5, with 8 nucleotides matching TRBD1. Germline values: CDR1 SGHRS, CDR2 YFSETQ. The CDR3 length is 16 residues. The V and J ends lost 0 bases and 0 bases, in that order; junction bases with no gene match: 2. CDR3 sequence: CASSLGTGNSNQPQHF. CDR3 in DNA: TGCGCCAGCAGCTTGGGGACAGGGAATAGCAATCAGCCCCAGCATTTT.

The V gene is TRBV6-7, the J gene TRBJ2-5, with 7 bases lining up with TRBD1. TRBV6-7 is filed as an ORF, its function uncertain. After removal of 6 bases from V and 4 bases from J, the junction contained 5 bases not matched to a gene. The CDR3 loop spans 13 amino acids. The CDR3 is CASSRDRRETQYF. The CDR3 coding sequence is TGTGCCAGCAGCCGGGACAGACGAGAGACCCAGTACTTC.

J is TRBJ2-3 and V is TRBV7-6; 10 nucleotides line up with TRBD1. V gave up 5 bases and J gave up 1 base; unmatched junction bases: 6. The CDR3 covers 16 residues. Germline-derived CDR1 and CDR2 are SGHVS and FNYEAQ. In nucleotides, the CDR3 is TGTGCCAGCAGCCAAGGGGGGACAGGGGGCACAGATACGCAGTATTTT. Amino acid sequence: CASSQGGTGGTDTQYF.

The CDR3 is CASSYRPGGYEQYF. CDR3 DNA sequence: TGTGCCAGCAGTTACAGGCCCGGAGGCTACGAGCAGTACTTC. The rearrangement links TRBV6-8 to TRBJ2-7, with D perhaps matching TRBD2 (5 bases). The CDR3 has 14 amino acids. The germline V and J ends were trimmed by 2 bases and 3 bases, with 11 bases remaining between them. Germline V gene lookup returns CDR1 MNHGY and CDR2 SAAAGT.

CDR3 amino acids: CASSLTGTGNAEAFF. The CDR3 region has the DNA TGCGCCAGCAGCTTGACTGGGACAGGGAATGCTGAAGCTTTCTTT. The J gene is TRBJ1-1, the V gene TRBV5-1, with 9 bases that match TRBD1. This CDR3 has 15 residues. Germline V lookup: CDR1 SGHRS, CDR2 YFSETQ. The ends lost 1 base at V and 6 bases at J; junction bases unmatched: 7.

The V gene is TRBV29-1, the J gene TRBJ2-5, with D tentatively TRBD1 (6 bases). Trimming stripped 5 bases from V and 2 bases from J, with 12 bases between. Germline V gene sequence: CDR1 SQVTM, CDR2 ANQGSEA. The CDR3 consists of 13 residues. DNA of the CDR3: TGCAGCGTTAAGACAGGCCTACAAGAGACCCAGTACTTC. Translated: CSVKTGLQETQYF. The full variable domain, with the rest looked up from reference TRBV29-1 and TRBJ2-5, is SAVISQKPSRDICQRGTSLTIQCQVDSQVTMMFWYRQQPGQSLTLIATANQGSEATYESGFVIDKFPISRPNLTFSTLTVSNMSPEDSSIYLCSVKTGLQETQYFGPGTRLLVL.

The chain combines TRBV29-1 with TRBJ1-2; TRBD1 matches at 8 bases. The CDR3 runs 13 residues. Germline CDR1 SQVTM, CDR2 ANQGSEA. The ends lost 6 bases at V and 3 bases at J; junction bases unmatched: 6. CDR3 bases: TGCAGCGTCCCAGGACAGGGTGACTATGGCTACACCTTC. Its protein product is CSVPGQGDYGYTF.

The chain combines TRBV14 with TRBJ1-2; D uncertain. The V gene's germline CDR1 is SGHDN and CDR2 FVKESK. Deletions cut 2 bases from V and 6 bases from J, with 10 bases between. CDR3 size: 13 residues. The CDR3 DNA is TGTGCCAGCAGCCAAATTGTCACAGATGGCTACACCTTC. It yields the protein CASSQIVTDGYTF.

The chain joins TRBV5-1 to TRBJ1-1, with a tentative D call TRBD1 (6 bases). V shed 0 bases and J shed 1 base, with 10 bases lying between them. CDR3 size: 15 residues. Per the germline V gene, CDR1 is SGHRS and CDR2 is YFSETQ. The CDR3 bases are TGCGCCAGCAGCTTGGCTACGGGGGCGAACACTGAAGCTTTCTTT. Its translation: CASSLATGANTEAFF.